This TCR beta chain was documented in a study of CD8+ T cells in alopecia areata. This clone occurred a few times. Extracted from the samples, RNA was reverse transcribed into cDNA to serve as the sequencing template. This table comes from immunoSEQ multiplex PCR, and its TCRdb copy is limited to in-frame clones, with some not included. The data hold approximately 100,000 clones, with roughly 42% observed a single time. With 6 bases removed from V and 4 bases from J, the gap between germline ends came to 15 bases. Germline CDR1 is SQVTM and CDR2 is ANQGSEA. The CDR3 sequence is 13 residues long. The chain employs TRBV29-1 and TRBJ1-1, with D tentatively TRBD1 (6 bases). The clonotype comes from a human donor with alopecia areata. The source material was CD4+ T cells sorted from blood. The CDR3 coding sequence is TGCAGCGTGAGGACAGCCTCGGGCACTGAAGCTTTCTTT. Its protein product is CSVRTASGTEAFF.